This entry describes one TCR beta chain. The antigen is undetermined. The data were obtained in a study of T-cell memory formation after mild COVID-19. General observations from the study: The authors left the SARS-CoV-2 specificity of second-wave clones peaking on day 37 unconfirmed.

This CDR3 is 15 amino acids long. Germline V gene lookup returns CDR1 SGHRS and CDR2 YFSETQ. Deletions cut 2 bases from V and 7 bases from J, with 19 bases between. TCRdb ran MiXCR on the 5' RACE reads and lists one entry per CDR3 protein. The table shows 300,000 to 400,000 distinct CDR3 sequences, with about 15% occurring only once. Material for sequencing was PBMCs or a T cell subset sorted from them (not recorded which). The chain couples TRBV5-1 to TRBJ2-7; D tentatively fits TRBD1 or TRBD2 (5 bases each). This clonotype was sampled from a man aged 18 to 30 who had mild COVID-19 (a few samples of this study predate the infection). Cell type and time point are not known. The CDR3 sequence is CASSFGTRDGEEQYV. The CDR3, as DNA: TGCGCCAGCAGCTTCGGGACCCGCGATGGGGAAGAGCAGTACGTC.